This entry features one TCR beta chain sequence. Original processing methods: Quantification of nucleated cells was approximated via reference gene primer amplification. Data came from immunoSEQ multiplex PCR; TCRdb stores just in-frame clones and leaves some out. D and trimming were read from the DNA, whereas the V and J calls and clone size are those reported in that table. This table has around 250,000 clones, 75% to 90% appearing once. Per germline, CDR1 MNHEY and CDR2 SMNVEV (reference sequence). V lost 6 bases and J lost 8, with 16 bases in between. The CDR3 is 14 residues long. This specimen comes from a study of blood T cell repertoires in COVID-19. The wider study: Sites in the United States, Italy and Spain provided acute and convalescent COVID-19 samples. T cells, B-cell-depleted T cells, or PBMCs provided the cDNA or gDNA that served as material.

Sequencing was done on a sample of peripheral blood. The chain recombines TRBV27 with TRBJ1-4; TRBD1 is a possible D gene (5 bases). The sequence was obtained from a man younger than 40 who had recovered from COVID-19. CDR3 coding DNA: TGTGCCAGCAGCCCGACTAGGGGAAGGGAAAAACTGTTTTTT. This translates into CASSPTRGREKLFF.